This T cell receptor beta chain was profiled in a study of OX40 agonist ivuxolimab in advanced cancers. Background on the study: Partial responses were seen in three patients, one with hepatocellular carcinoma and two with cutaneous melanoma.

Study-wide findings and caveats: At 0.1 to 3.0 mg/kg, clonal expansion of CD4+ and CD8+ blood T cells had occurred by week 6. People who partly responded at 0.1-3.0 mg/kg had some of the least clonal expansion seen.

Generated by immunoSEQ multiplex PCR, the TCRdb table keeps only in-frame clones and is missing some. The data show about 47,000 clones, 80% to 90% seen once. In the case of this clone: What it binds is not known.

Germline CDR1 SGHAT, CDR2 FQDESV (reference sequence). V dropped 2 bases and J dropped 0 bases, with 5 bases sitting between them. CDR3 length: 15 residues. The chain employs TRBV11-1 and TRBJ2-6; no reliable D call. The receptor comes from an adult with an advanced solid tumor such as melanoma, head and neck, liver or kidney cancer. The material was CD4+ or CD8+ T cells sorted from blood, obtained in a trial of the OX40 agonist ivuxolimab. The CDR3 DNA sequence: TGTGCCAGCAGCTTAACCGACTCTGGGGCCAACGTCCTGACTTTC. Its protein product is CASSLTDSGANVLTF.